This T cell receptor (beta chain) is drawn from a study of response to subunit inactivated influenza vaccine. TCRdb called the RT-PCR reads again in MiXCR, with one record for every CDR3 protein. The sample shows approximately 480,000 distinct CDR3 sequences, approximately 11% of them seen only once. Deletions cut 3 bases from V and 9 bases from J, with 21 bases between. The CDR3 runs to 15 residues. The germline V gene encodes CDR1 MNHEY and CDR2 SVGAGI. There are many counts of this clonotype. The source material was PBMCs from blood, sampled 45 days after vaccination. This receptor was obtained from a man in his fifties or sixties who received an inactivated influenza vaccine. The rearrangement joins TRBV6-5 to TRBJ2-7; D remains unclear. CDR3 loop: CASSYRPGSGVGQYF. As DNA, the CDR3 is TGTGCCAGCAGTTATAGACCGGGCTCAGGAGTAGGGCAGTACTTC.